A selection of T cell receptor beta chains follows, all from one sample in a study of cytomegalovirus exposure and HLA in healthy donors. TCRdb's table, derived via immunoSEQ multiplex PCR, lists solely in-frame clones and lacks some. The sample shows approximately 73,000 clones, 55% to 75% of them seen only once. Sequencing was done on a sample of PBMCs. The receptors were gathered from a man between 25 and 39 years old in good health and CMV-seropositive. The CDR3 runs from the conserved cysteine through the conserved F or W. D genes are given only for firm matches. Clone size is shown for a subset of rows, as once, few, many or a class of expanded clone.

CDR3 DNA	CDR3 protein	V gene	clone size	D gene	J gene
TGCGCCAGCCGCTTCGGGGACACTGAAGCTTTCTTT	CASRFGDTEAFF	TRBV5-1	-	-	TRBJ1-1
TGTGCCAGCAGTGAAGAAGGACAGTGGTACGAGCAGTACTTC	CASSEEGQWYEQYF	TRBV6-1	-	-	TRBJ2-7
TGTGCCAGCAAACCGGGGAATGAAAAACTGTTTTTT	CASKPGNEKLFF	TRBV2	few	-	TRBJ1-4
TGTGCCAGCAGTGCGGGGGGGTCTTACGCCTACGAGCAGTACTTC	CASSAGGSYAYEQYF	TRBV6-5	-	TRBD2	TRBJ2-7
TGTGCCAGCATAGGGGCCCCTCGGGCCTATGGCTACACCTTC	CASIGAPRAYGYTF	TRBV28	-	-	TRBJ1-2
TGTGCCAGCAGTGAAGATGGGCGTGGTGAGCAGTTCTTC	CASSEDGRGEQFF	TRBV2	-	-	TRBJ2-1
TGTGCCAGCAGCTTAAATGGCGGGAGCACAGATACGCAGTATTTT	CASSLNGGSTDTQYF	TRBV7-8	few	-	TRBJ2-3
TGTGCCAGCAGCCCGGGACAGGGTATCGAGCAGTACTTC	CASSPGQGIEQYF	TRBV11-3	once	TRBD1	TRBJ2-7
TGTGCCACTCACCCGGACAGCTCTGGAAACACCATATATTTT	CATHPDSSGNTIYF	TRBV10-3	-	-	TRBJ1-3
TGTGCCACCAGCAGACGTACGCCGGGACTAGCTGTCGATGAGCAGTTCTTC	CATSRRTPGLAVDEQFF	TRBV15	-	TRBD2	TRBJ2-1
TGCGCCAGCAGCCATTCGCCGCGGAGCACCCATGAGCAGTTCTTC	CASSHSPRSTHEQFF	TRBV4-1	few	-	TRBJ2-1